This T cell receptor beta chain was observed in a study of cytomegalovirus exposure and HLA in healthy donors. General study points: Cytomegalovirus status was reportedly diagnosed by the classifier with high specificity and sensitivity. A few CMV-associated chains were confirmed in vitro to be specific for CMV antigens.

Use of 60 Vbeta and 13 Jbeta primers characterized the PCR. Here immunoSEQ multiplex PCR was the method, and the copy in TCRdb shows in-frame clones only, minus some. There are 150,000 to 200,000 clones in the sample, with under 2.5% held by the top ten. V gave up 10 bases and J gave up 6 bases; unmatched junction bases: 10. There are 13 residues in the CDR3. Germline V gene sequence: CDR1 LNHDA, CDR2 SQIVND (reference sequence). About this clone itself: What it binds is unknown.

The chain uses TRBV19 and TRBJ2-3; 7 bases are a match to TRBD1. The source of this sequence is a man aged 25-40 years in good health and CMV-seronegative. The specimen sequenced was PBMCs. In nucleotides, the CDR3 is TGTGCCACCCGGGCAGGGGGATGGGATACGCAGTATTTT. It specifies CATRAGGWDTQYF.